Each of the 2 T cell receptor beta chains below was sequenced from the same sample in a study of blood T cells in healthy people across ages. PCR was performed a second time for roughly 7 to 11 cycles using a sample-barcoded 5' primer and a J-beta primer mix. A single record per CDR3 protein comes from TCRdb applying MiXCR to the 5' RACE reads. The table lists approximately 810,000 distinct CDR3 sequences, approximately 35% of them singletons, with 13% in the top ten. The sequenced sample was blood. Receptors originate from a man aged 18 to 30 in good health.

This clonotype was observed many times. J is TRBJ2-1 and V is TRBV6-2 or TRBV6-3, with D possibly matching TRBD2 (6 bases). V lost 2 bases, J lost 0 bases, and 8 bases lay in between. Germline-derived CDR1 and CDR2 are MNHEY and SVGEGT. CDR3 size: 15 residues. DNA for the CDR3: TGTGCCAGCAGTTACGTGGGGGGCTCCTACAATGAGCAGTTCTTC. Its protein product is CASSYVGGSYNEQFF.

This clonotype was counted only a few times. The V gene is TRBV12-3 or TRBV12-4, the J gene TRBJ1-2, with D unresolved. The CDR3 contains 13 residues. Between the trimmed V and J ends, which lost 5 bases and 3 bases, there was a span of 10 bases. The DNA of the CDR3 is TGTGCCAGCAGTCTCGACGGCCACTATGGCTACACCTTC. It translates to CASSLDGHYGYTF.